The 32 T cell receptor beta chains given below trace back to one sample, sequenced in a study of blood T cell repertoires in COVID-19. Assay: immunoSEQ multiplex PCR; the TCRdb copy retains only in-frame clones and omits some. The sample records over 300,000 clones, roughly 88% being singletons. Material for sequencing was PBMCs or T cells enriched from blood (not recorded which). All receptors come from a young man who had recovered from COVID-19.

This sequence joins TRBV24-1 and TRBJ2-1; D might be TRBD2 (6 bases). The CDR3 contains 14 residues. Germline loops: CDR1 KGHDR, CDR2 SFDVKD. V dropped 9 bases and J dropped 6 bases, with 17 bases sitting between them. CDR3 region: CATRPGGGANEQFF. The CDR3 coding sequence is TGTGCCACCCGACCTGGTGGAGGGGCCAATGAGCAGTTCTTC.

In nucleotides, the CDR3 is TGTGCCAGCAGCGGTGGGACAGGGGGGGCTCGAACCTTC. Protein sequence: CASSGGTGGARTF. V gene TRBV9 combines with J gene TRBJ1-2; 11 bases agree with TRBD1. The junction had 9 bases not matched to a gene; V was cut back by 3 bases and J by 14 bases. CDR1 SGDLS and CDR2 YYNGEE come from the germline V gene. The CDR3 covers 13 residues.

The chain links TRBV30 to TRBJ2-1; D is perhaps TRBD1 (5 bases). The CDR3 runs to 12 residues. The V end was cut by 8 bases, the J end by 6 bases, with 14 bases between. Looked up from germline, CDR1 is GTSNPN and CDR2 is SVGIG (reference sequence). CDR3 in amino acids: CAATGRVNEQFF. CDR3 nucleotides: TGTGCCGCAACGGGCAGGGTCAATGAGCAGTTCTTC.

This chain connects TRBV9 to TRBJ2-7, with TRBD1 matching 9 bases. Per the germline V gene, CDR1 is SGDLS and CDR2 is YYNGEE. With 3 bases clipped from V and 5 bases from J, the junction kept 9 bases outside the gene matches. This CDR3 is built from 15 residues. The CDR3 coding sequence is TGTGCCAGCAGCGCTTCCGGGACAGGGTCCCACGAGCAGTACTTC. Residues: CASSASGTGSHEQYF. Full variable domain (remainder filled in from reference TRBV9 and TRBJ2-7): DSGVTQTPKHLITATGQRVTLRCSPRSGDLSVYWYQQSLDQGLQFLIQYYNGEERAKGNILERFSAQQFPDLHSELNLSSLELGDSALYFCASSASGTGSHEQYFGPGTRLTVT.

This clone was seen more than once but under ten times. This chain uses TRBV5-1 with TRBJ1-2; no definite D call. V lost 1 base and J lost 6, with 7 bases in between. Germline CDR1 is SGHRS and CDR2 is YFSETQ. The CDR3 contains 12 residues. The DNA of the CDR3 is TGCGCCAGCAGCTTGACTACCGATGGCTACACCTTC. Protein sequence: CASSLTTDGYTF. Variable domain in full (rest from reference TRBV5-1 and TRBJ1-2): KAGVTQTPRYLIKTRGQQVTLSCSPISGHRSVSWYQQTPGQGLQFLFEYFSETQRNKGNFPGRFSGRQFSNSRSEMNVSTLELGDSALYLCASSLTTDGYTFGSGTRLTVV.

This rearrangement joins TRBV24-1 to TRBJ1-2; 10 bases align to TRBD1. Germline loops: CDR1 KGHDR, CDR2 SFDVKD. The CDR3 sequence is 16 residues long. Trimming took 3 bases from V and 8 from J; bases not matched to a gene: 11. DNA for the CDR3: TGTGCCACCAGTGATATCAGCCGGGACAGGGGCGGAGGCTACACCTTC. This encodes CATSDISRDRGGGYTF.

This sequence joins TRBV7-9 and TRBJ1-5, with TRBD1 identical over 7 bases. J gave up 5 bases and V 5 bases, and 3 bases lay outside the gene matches. Germline loops: CDR1 SEHNR, CDR2 FQNEAQ (reference sequence). CDR3 length equals 13 residues. In DNA form, the CDR3 reads TGTGCCAGCAGCGCGCAGGGGGATCAGCCCCAGCATTTT. Its protein product is CASSAQGDQPQHF.

The CDR3 bases are TGCGCCAGCAGCCAAACCCCACAACTAGCGGGGATCGTTGAGCAGTTCTTC. Translation: CASSQTPQLAGIVEQFF. The chain recombines TRBV4-1 with TRBJ2-1, with 10 positions matching TRBD2. In germline, CDR1 is MGHRA, CDR2 YSYEKL. The V segment lost 2 bases and the J segment 9 bases; nucleotides outside the gene matches: 13. The CDR3 is made up of 17 amino acids.

This clone was detected only once. The J gene is TRBJ1-2, the V gene TRBV30; possible D gene TRBD1, 6 bases. The CDR3 covers 16 residues. Germline V gives CDR1 GTSNPN, CDR2 SVGIG (reference sequence). Trimming stripped 0 bases from V and 2 bases from J, with 16 bases between. DNA for the CDR3: TGTGCCTGGAGTGTACCCTTAAGGGACACCAACTATGGCTACACCTTC. Translated: CAWSVPLRDTNYGYTF.

The chain is built from TRBV24-1 and TRBJ1-2; TRBD1 might be the D (5 bases). CDR1 is KGHDR, CDR2 SFDVKD, per germline. V gave up 7 bases and J gave up 6 bases, with 8 bases separating them. This CDR3 contains 11 residues. The CDR3 sequence is CATRGPDGYTF. As DNA, the CDR3 is TGTGCCACCAGGGGGCCTGATGGCTACACCTTC.

The chain uses TRBV12-5 and TRBJ1-5, with TRBD1 identical over 7 bases. This CDR3 has 13 residues. V lost 6 bases and J lost 2; bases outside the gene matches: 1. Germline assignment: CDR1 LGHNT and CDR2 FRNRAP. CDR3 in amino acids: CASGTGGNQPQHF. The DNA for the CDR3 is TGTGCTAGTGGAACAGGGGGCAATCAGCCCCAGCATTTT. Using reference TRBV12-5 and TRBJ1-5 for the parts outside the CDR3, the full variable domain is DARVTQTPRHKVTEMGQEVTMRCQPILGHNTVFWYRQTMMQGLELLAYFRNRAPLDDSGMPKDRFSAEMPDATLATLKIQPSEPRDSAVYFCASGTGGNQPQHFGDGTRLSIL.

The chain employs TRBV2 and TRBJ2-1; D is unclear. The CDR3 has 11 residues. Trimming shortened V by 4 bases and J by 8 bases, and 6 bases separated the two germline ends. Germline V gene lookup returns CDR1 SNHLY and CDR2 FYNNEI. The CDR3: CASSVEDEQFF. The DNA of the CDR3 is TGTGCCAGCAGTGTAGAGGATGAGCAGTTCTTC.

This clone was counted only a few times. CDR3 in DNA: TGCGCCAGCAGACAGTACAATGAGCAGTTCTTC. Translation: CASRQYNEQFF. The chain carries TRBV5-1 and TRBJ2-1; D unresolved. Trimming left V 5 bases short and J 4 bases short, with 4 bases between. The CDR3 extends over 11 amino acids. Germline CDR1 reads SGHRS; CDR2 reads YFSETQ.

This clone was recorded once. The junction departs from the called germline gene at one end, perhaps through a read error. The chain uses TRBV5-4 and TRBJ2-5; 9 bases map to TRBD1. Per the germline V gene, CDR1 is SGHNT and CDR2 is YYREEE (reference sequence). There are 13 residues in the CDR3. Here the CDR3 reads CASSTKVGDRVDF. CDR3 bases: TGTGCCAGCAGCACTAAGGTTGGGGACAGGGTGGACTTC.

The chain recombines TRBV7-2 with TRBJ1-6; a possible D gene is TRBD1 (5 bases). The V and J ends lost 2 bases and 8 bases respectively, with 10 bases between them. Per the germline V gene, CDR1 is SGHTA and CDR2 is FQGNSA. This CDR3 is built from 14 residues. CDR3 region: CASSLPGTDSPLHF. CDR3 nucleotide sequence: TGTGCCAGCAGCTTACCAGGGACTGATTCACCCCTCCACTTT. The complete variable domain, with remaining parts taken from reference TRBV7-2 and TRBJ1-6, reads GAGVSQSPSNKVTEKGKDVELRCDPISGHTALYWYRQSLGQGLEFLIYFQGNSAPDKSGLPSDRFSAERTGGSVSTLTIQRTQQEDSAVYLCASSLPGTDSPLHFGNGTRLTVT.

V and J are TRBV5-1 and TRBJ1-1; 8 bases are a match to TRBD1. The CDR3 extends over 16 amino acids. Germline CDR1 reads SGHRS; CDR2 reads YFSETQ. Trimming took 1 base from V and 0 from J; bases not matched to a gene: 5. The CDR3 nucleotides read TGCGCCAGCAGCTTGAGGACAGGGCGGTTGAACACTGAAGCTTTCTTT. Protein: CASSLRTGRLNTEAFF.

The gene calls are TRBV19 and TRBJ1-2; no firm D call. Germline CDR1 and CDR2: LNHDA and SQIVND (reference sequence). Trimming left V 0 bases short and J 2 bases short, with 16 bases between. The CDR3 has 17 residues. The CDR3 nucleotides are TGTGCCAGTAGTATAGATCTCGTGGCGGGCCGAAACTATGGCTACACCTTC. Its protein product is CASSIDLVAGRNYGYTF.

The chain has TRBV2 and TRBJ2-7, with D tentatively TRBD2 (6 bases). V dropped 6 bases and J dropped 3 bases, with 12 bases sitting between them. The length of the CDR3 is 13 residues. Germline V gene lookup returns CDR1 SNHLY and CDR2 FYNNEI. The CDR3 region is CASRRGVFYEQYF. In nucleotides, the CDR3 is TGTGCCAGCAGGCGGGGAGTCTTCTACGAGCAGTACTTC.

This clone was seen only once. This sequence joins TRBV4-1 and TRBJ1-1; 8 bases agree with TRBD1. This CDR3 spans 17 amino acids. The junction had 7 bases not matched to a gene; V was cut back by 0 bases and J by 1 base. Germline V gene lookup returns CDR1 MGHRA and CDR2 YSYEKL. The CDR3 DNA follows: TGCGCCAGCAGCCAAGATCGACGACAGGGGACGAACACTGAAGCTTTCTTT. Translation gives CASSQDRRQGTNTEAFF.

Concerning this clone itself: Without the conserved terminal phenylalanine or tryptophan, this CDR3 likely stems from a read error. No DNA is shown, since the ends of the CDR3 on it are uncertain; the CDR3 is the one TCRdb lists. The rearrangement uses TRBV9 and TRBJ2-3; the table's D call, TRBD2, was not checked against the DNA. The CDR3 length is 15 residues, termini included. Germline V CDR1 and CDR2: SGDLS, YYNGEE. This CDR3 reads CASSRTSGGEGFRFL.

The V gene is TRBV30, the J gene TRBJ2-1, with 7 bases matching TRBD1. The V gene end was trimmed by 4 bases and the J gene end by 4 bases; junction bases not matched to a gene: 10. The CDR3 is made up of 15 amino acids. Germline loops: CDR1 GTSNPN, CDR2 SVGIG (reference sequence). This chain's CDR3 is CAWTIRGGPYNEQFF. In DNA form, the CDR3 reads TGTGCCTGGACTATTCGAGGGGGCCCGTACAATGAGCAGTTCTTC.

The V gene is TRBV27, the J gene TRBJ1-1; TRBD1 aligns across 8 bases. V shed 5 bases and J 1 base; nucleotides not matched to a gene: 9. The germline gives CDR1 MNHEY, CDR2 SMNVEV (reference sequence). The CDR3 totals 16 residues. CDR3 residues: CASSSVRGLGNTEAFF. CDR3 coding DNA: TGTGCCAGCAGTAGTGTCAGGGGGCTGGGGAACACTGAAGCTTTCTTT.

This chain joins TRBV7-2 and TRBJ2-5; D is unresolved. Looked up from germline, CDR1 is SGHTA and CDR2 is FQGNSA. Trimming cost V 3 bases and J 1 base, with 3 bases left between them. The CDR3 spans 12 residues. This CDR3 reads CASSFFQETQYF. For the CDR3, the DNA is TGTGCCAGCAGCTTCTTCCAAGAGACCCAGTACTTC.

The chain combines TRBV27 with TRBJ2-7, with a tentative D call TRBD1 (6 bases). Germline V CDR1 and CDR2: MNHEY, SMNVEV (reference sequence). This CDR3 is 13 amino acids long. V gave up 4 bases and J gave up 6 bases, with 13 bases separating them. CDR3: CASSSTGKGEQYF. Here the CDR3 DNA reads TGTGCCAGCAGTTCGACAGGCAAGGGCGAGCAGTACTTC.

The chain has TRBV12-5 and TRBJ1-2; no definite D call. The germline V gene has CDR1 LGHNT and CDR2 FRNRAP. CDR3 size: 13 residues. The V gene lost 7 bases and the J gene lost 1 base, with 10 bases spanning the gap. For the CDR3, the DNA is TGTGCTAGTGCTCCCGGGGATAACTATGGCTACACCTTC. Translation: CASAPGDNYGYTF.

The chain employs TRBV20-1 and TRBJ2-7; D is perhaps TRBD1 (5 bases). The V end was cut by 0 bases, the J end by 9 bases, with 9 bases between. The germline V gene encodes CDR1 DFQATT and CDR2 SNEGSKA (reference sequence). CDR3 size: 11 residues. This CDR3 reads CSARDRTGQYF. As DNA, the CDR3 is TGCAGTGCTAGAGATCGCACAGGGCAGTACTTC.

This chain uses TRBV19 with TRBJ1-6; 9 nucleotides line up with TRBD1. The germline V gene encodes CDR1 LNHDA and CDR2 SQIVND (reference sequence). The CDR3 is 14 residues long. The ends lost 5 bases at V and 9 bases at J; junction bases unmatched: 5. The CDR3 protein is CASSRDRDGSPLHF. In nucleotides, the CDR3 is TGTGCCAGTAGTCGGGACAGGGACGGTTCACCCCTCCACTTT.

V gene TRBV7-9 combines with J gene TRBJ1-1; D not certain. This CDR3 region has 11 residues. Germline V lookup: CDR1 SEHNR, CDR2 FQNEAQ (reference sequence). Deletions cut 0 bases from V and 11 bases from J, with 7 bases between. CDR3 sequence: CASSLALGAFF. The CDR3 DNA follows: TGTGCCAGCAGCTTAGCGCTAGGCGCTTTCTTT.

The genes are TRBV2 and TRBJ1-6; 9 bases are shared with TRBD1. V shed 8 bases, J shed 7 bases, and the junction held 6 bases outside the gene matches. Germline lookup yields CDR1 SNHLY and CDR2 FYNNEI. The CDR3 is 14 residues long. As DNA, the CDR3 is TGTGCCAGCCGGGACAGGGTTGGAAATTCACCCCTCCACTTT. Translating gives CASRDRVGNSPLHF.

The J gene is TRBJ2-7, the V gene TRBV14; TRBD1 matches 9 bases. This CDR3 is built from 17 residues. After removal of 4 bases from V and 6 bases from J, the junction contained 16 bases not matched to a gene. From germline, CDR1 is SGHDN and CDR2 FVKESK. The CDR3 is CASSPQTGGSYYFEQYF. The CDR3, as DNA: TGTGCCAGCAGCCCTCAGACAGGGGGTTCCTACTACTTCGAGCAGTACTTC. The full variable domain, its missing parts supplied by reference TRBV14 and TRBJ2-7, is EAGVTQFPSHSVIEKGQTVTLRCDPISGHDNLYWYRRVMGKEIKFLLHFVKESKQDESGMPNNRFLAERTGGTYSTLKVQPAELEDSGVYFCASSPQTGGSYYFEQYFGPGTRLTVT.

The rearrangement joins TRBV6-4 to TRBJ2-3; 9 nucleotides match TRBD2. This CDR3 has 15 residues. After removal of 5 bases from V and 4 bases from J, the junction contained 7 bases not matched to a gene. CDR1 is MRHNA and CDR2 is SNTAGT in the germline V gene. The CDR3 sequence: CASSPSGARSDTQYF. The CDR3 bases are TGTGCCAGCAGTCCTAGCGGGGCGAGATCAGATACGCAGTATTTT.

Points on this clone: Germline and junction disagree at one end, which may indicate a read error. The chain combines TRBV12-3 or TRBV12-4 with TRBJ1-4; the D is unclear. This CDR3 has 12 residues. CDR3 residues: CASSLSNGKLFF. DNA for the CDR3: TGTGCCAGCAGCTTGAGTAATGGAAAACTGTTTTTT.